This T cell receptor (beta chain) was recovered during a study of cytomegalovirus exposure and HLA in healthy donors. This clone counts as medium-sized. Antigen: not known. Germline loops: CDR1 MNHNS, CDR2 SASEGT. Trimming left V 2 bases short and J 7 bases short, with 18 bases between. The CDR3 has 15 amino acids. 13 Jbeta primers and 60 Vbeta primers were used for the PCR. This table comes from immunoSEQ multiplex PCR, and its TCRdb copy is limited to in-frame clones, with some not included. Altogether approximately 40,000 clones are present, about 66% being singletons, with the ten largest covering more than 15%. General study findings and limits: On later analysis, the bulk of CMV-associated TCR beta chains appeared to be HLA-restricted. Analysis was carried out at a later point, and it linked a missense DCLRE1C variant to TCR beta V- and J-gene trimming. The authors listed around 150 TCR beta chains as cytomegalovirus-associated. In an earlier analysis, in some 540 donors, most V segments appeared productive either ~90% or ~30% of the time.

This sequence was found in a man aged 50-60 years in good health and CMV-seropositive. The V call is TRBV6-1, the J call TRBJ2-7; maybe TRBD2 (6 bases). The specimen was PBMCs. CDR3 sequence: CASSESGVGGWEQYF. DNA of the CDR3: TGTGCCAGCAGTGAATCTGGGGTGGGGGGATGGGAGCAGTACTTC.